Listed below are T cell receptor beta chains from one sample, sequenced in a study of neurological immune-mediated disorders. TCRdb fed the 5' RACE reads into MiXCR, producing one record per CDR3 protein. This table has about 53,000 distinct CDR3 sequences, more than 8.5% appearing once. The sequencing input was PBMCs. These receptors all come from a middle-aged woman in good health. Each CDR3 is given with its conserved first and last residue. The D gene is left open where the match is weak. Rows may omit the clone size; those that give it use once, few, many or a size class.

>TRBJ2-1|16|TRBV5-1|-|many
TGCGCCAGCAGCTTGGGGCGGGGCGGCTCCTACAATGAGCAGTTCTTC
CASSLGRGGSYNEQFF
>TRBJ2-5|15|TRBV10-3|-|many
TGTGCCATCAGTGAGTCGTGGGACACCCAAGAGACCCAGTACTTC
CAISESWDTQETQYF
>TRBJ1-2|14|TRBV6-1|TRBD1|many
TGTGCCAGCAGGCGGGACAGGCGGGCCTATGGCTACACCTTC
CASRRDRRAYGYTF
>TRBJ1-5|15|TRBV10-2|-|few
TGCGCCAGCAGTGGACCCTCAGGGGAGGTTCAGCCCCAGCATTTT
CASSGPSGEVQPQHF
>TRBJ1-1|12|TRBV10-3|-|many
TGTGCCACCTCAGGAGGAAATACTGAAGCTTTCTTT
CATSGGNTEAFF
>TRBJ1-6|17|TRBV7-9|-|many
TGTGCCAGCAGCATTCTCAGCATGGGGGGCTCGGGTTCACCCCTCCACTTT
CASSILSMGGSGSPLHF
>TRBJ2-7|15|TRBV7-2|-|many
TGTGCCAGCAGCCTGGTCCAAACTAGCTCCTACGAGCAGTACTTC
CASSLVQTSSYEQYF
>TRBJ2-3|15|TRBV20-1|-|many
TGCAGTGCTAGAGTGGGACTGATGCACACAGATACGCAGTATTTT
CSARVGLMHTDTQYF
>TRBJ1-4|14|TRBV5-1|TRBD1|many
TGCGCCAGCAGCTTCGGGACAGTCAATGAAAAACTGTTTTTT
CASSFGTVNEKLFF
>TRBJ1-3|17|TRBV5-1|-|-
TGCGACAGCAGCTACAATCCCAAAGGACTCTCTGGAAACACCATATATTTT
CDSSYNPKGLSGNTIYF
>TRBJ2-5|16|TRBV5-1|-|many
TGCGCCAGCAGCTTGGTGTCTAGGGGCGGCGGAGAGACCCAGTACTTC
CASSLVSRGGGETQYF
>TRBJ2-5|13|TRBV5-1|-|many
TGCGCCAGCAGCTTAGCCAGGACGAAGACCCAGTACTTC
CASSLARTKTQYF
>TRBJ1-6|13|TRBV12-3/TRBV12-4|-|many
TGTGCCAGCGCGTGGGAGGGTAGCTCACCCCTCCACTTT
CASAWEGSSPLHF
>TRBJ2-5|16|TRBV7-2|TRBD2|many
TGTGCCAGCAGCTTAATGGGACTAGCGGGAGGGCCGGCCCAGTACTTC
CASSLMGLAGGPAQYF
>TRBJ2-1|15|TRBV12-3/TRBV12-4|TRBD2|many
TGTGCCAGCAACCTCCTAGCGGGGGGTAACAATGAGCAGTTCTTC
CASNLLAGGNNEQFF
>TRBJ2-7|15|TRBV5-5|TRBD2|-
TGTGCCAGCAGCCTCGGGACTAGCGGGAACTACGAGCAGTACTTC
CASSLGTSGNYEQYF
>TRBJ1-1|15|TRBV4-2|-|-
TGTGCCAGCAGCCAAGATGCCAGCATGAACACTGAAGCTTTCTTT
CASSQDASMNTEAFF